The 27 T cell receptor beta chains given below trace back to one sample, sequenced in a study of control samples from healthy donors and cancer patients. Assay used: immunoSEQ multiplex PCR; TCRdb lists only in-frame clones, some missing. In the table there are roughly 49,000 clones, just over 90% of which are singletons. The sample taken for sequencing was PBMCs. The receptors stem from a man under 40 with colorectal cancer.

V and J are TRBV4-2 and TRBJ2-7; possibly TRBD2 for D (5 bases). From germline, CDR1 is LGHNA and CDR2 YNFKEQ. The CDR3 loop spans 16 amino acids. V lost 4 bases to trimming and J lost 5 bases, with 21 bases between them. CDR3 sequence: CASSRAGLARIHEQYF. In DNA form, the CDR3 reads TGTGCCAGCAGCCGCGCTGGGCTAGCAAGGATCCACGAGCAGTACTTC.

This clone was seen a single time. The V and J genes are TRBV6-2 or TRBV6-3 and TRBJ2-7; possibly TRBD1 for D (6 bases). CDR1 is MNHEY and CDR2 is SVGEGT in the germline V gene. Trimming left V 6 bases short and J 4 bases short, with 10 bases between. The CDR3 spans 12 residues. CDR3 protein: CASSGQQYEQYF. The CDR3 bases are TGTGCCAGCAGCGGACAGCAATACGAGCAGTACTTC.

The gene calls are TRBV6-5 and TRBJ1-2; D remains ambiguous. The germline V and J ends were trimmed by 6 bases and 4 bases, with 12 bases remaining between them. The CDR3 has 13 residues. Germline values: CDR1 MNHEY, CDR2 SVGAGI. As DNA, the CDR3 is TGTGCCAGCAGCCGGGCCATTTTCTATGGCTACACCTTC. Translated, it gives CASSRAIFYGYTF.

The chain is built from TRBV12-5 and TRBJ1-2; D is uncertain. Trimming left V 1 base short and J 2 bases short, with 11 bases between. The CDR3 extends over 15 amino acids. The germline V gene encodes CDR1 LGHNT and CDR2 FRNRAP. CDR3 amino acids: CASGLDEYNNYGYTF. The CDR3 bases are TGTGCTAGTGGTTTGGACGAGTATAACAACTATGGCTACACCTTC.

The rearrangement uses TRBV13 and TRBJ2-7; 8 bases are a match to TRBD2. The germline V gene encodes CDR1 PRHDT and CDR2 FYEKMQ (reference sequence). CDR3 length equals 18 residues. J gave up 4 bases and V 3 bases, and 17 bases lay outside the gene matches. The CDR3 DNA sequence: TGTGCCAGCAGCTTGAAACCACCAGCTAGCGGGTCGCCATACGAGCAGTACTTC. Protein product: CASSLKPPASGSPYEQYF.

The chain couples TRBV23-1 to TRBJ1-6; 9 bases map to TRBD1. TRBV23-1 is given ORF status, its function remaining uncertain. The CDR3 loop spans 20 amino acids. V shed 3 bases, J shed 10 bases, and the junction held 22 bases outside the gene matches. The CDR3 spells CASSHQDPGQGKLGGSPLHF. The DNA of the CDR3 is TGCGCCAGCAGTCATCAAGATCCGGGACAGGGCAAGCTGGGGGGGTCACCCCTCCACTTT.

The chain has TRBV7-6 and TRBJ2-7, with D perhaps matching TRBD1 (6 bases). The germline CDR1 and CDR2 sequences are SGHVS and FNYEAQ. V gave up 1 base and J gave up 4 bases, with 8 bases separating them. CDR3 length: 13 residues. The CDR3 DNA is TGTGCCAGCAGCTTAGGGGACACATACGAGCAGTACTTC. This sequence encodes CASSLGDTYEQYF.

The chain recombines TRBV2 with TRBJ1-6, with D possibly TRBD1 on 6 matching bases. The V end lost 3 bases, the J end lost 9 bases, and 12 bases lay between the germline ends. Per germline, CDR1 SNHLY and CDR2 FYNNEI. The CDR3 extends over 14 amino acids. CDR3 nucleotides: TGTGCCAGCAGTGACAGGGTAGGGGGTTCACCCCTCCACTTT. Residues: CASSDRVGGSPLHF.

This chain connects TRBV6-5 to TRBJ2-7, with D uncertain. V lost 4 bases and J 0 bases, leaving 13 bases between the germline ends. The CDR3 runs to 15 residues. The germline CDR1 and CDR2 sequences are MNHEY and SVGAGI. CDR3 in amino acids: CASSLNSGSSYEQYF. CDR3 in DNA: TGTGCCAGCAGTTTAAACTCGGGTAGCTCCTACGAGCAGTACTTC.

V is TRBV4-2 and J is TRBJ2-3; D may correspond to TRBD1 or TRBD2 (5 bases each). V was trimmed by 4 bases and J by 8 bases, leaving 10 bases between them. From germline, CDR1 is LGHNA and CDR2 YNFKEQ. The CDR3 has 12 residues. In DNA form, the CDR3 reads TGTGCCAGCAGCCTACGGGGCGGTACGCAGTATTTT. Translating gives CASSLRGGTQYF.

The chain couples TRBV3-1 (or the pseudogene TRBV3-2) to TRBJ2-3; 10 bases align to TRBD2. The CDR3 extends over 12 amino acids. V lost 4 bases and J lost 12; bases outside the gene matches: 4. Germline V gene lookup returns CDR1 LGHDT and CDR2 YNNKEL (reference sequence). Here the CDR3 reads CASSLERGGQYF. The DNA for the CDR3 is TGTGCCAGCAGCCTAGAGCGGGGGGGCCAGTATTTT.

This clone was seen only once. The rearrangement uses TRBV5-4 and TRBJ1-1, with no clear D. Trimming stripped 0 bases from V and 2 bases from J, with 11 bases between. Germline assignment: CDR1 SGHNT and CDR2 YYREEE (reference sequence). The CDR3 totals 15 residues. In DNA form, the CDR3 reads TGTGCCAGCAGCTTGGGGCAAATTGCAAACACTGAAGCTTTCTTT. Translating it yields CASSLGQIANTEAFF.

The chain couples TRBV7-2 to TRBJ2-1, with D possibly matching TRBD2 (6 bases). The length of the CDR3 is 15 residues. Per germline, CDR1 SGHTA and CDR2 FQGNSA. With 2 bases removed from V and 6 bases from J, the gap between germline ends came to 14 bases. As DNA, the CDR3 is TGTGCCAGCAGCTTAACGGACTATTATTTCAATGAGCAGTTCTTC. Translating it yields CASSLTDYYFNEQFF.

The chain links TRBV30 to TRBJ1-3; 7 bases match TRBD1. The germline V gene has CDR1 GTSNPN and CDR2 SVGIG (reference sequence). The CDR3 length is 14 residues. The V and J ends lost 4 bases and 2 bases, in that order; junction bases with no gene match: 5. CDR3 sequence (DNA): TGTGCCTGGATGCGGGACAGTGCTGGAAACACCATATATTTT. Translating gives CAWMRDSAGNTIYF.

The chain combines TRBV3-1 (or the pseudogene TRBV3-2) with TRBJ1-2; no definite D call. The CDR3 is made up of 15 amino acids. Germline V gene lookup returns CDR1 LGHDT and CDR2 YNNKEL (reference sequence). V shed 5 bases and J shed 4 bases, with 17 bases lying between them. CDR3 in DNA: TGTGCCAGCAGCTTCACCTACGAGGGTCTCTATGGCTACACCTTC. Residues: CASSFTYEGLYGYTF.

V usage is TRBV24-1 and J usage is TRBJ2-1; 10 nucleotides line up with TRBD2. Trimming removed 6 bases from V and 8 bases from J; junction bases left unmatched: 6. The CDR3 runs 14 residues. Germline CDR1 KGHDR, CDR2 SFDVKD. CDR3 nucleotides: TGTGCCACCAGTTATAGCGGGGGGACGGATGAGCAGTTCTTC. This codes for CATSYSGGTDEQFF.

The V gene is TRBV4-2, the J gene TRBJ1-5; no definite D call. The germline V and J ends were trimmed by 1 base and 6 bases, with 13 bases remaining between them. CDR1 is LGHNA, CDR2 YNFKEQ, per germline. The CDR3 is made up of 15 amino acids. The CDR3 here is CASSQGQDLSQPQHF. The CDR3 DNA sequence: TGTGCCAGCAGCCAAGGTCAGGATCTCAGTCAGCCCCAGCATTTT.

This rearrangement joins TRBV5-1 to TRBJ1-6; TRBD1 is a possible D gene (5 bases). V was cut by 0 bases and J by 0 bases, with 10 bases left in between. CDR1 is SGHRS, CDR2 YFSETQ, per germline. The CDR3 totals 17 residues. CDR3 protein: CASSLGGVSSYNSPLHF. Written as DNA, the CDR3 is TGCGCCAGCAGCTTGGGGGGCGTCAGCTCCTATAATTCACCCCTCCACTTT.

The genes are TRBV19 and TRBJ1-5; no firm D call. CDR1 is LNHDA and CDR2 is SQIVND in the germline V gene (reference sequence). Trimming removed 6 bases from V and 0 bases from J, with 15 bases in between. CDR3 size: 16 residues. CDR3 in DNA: TGTGCCAGTAGCAAAAGCAGGCGACTTAGCAATCAGCCCCAGCATTTT. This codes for CASSKSRRLSNQPQHF. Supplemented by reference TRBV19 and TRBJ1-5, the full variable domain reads DGGITQSPKYLFRKEGQNVTLSCEQNLNHDAMYWYRQDPGQGLRLIYYSQIVNDFQKGDIAEGYSVSREKKESFPLTVTSAQKNPTAFYLCASSKSRRLSNQPQHFGDGTRLSIL.

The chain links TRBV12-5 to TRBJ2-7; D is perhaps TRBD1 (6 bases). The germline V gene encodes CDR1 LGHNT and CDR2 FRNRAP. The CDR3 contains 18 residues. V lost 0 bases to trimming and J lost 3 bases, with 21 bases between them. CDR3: CASGLVLGTRQADYEQYF. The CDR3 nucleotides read TGTGCTAGTGGTTTGGTGCTCGGGACGAGACAGGCGGACTACGAGCAGTACTTC. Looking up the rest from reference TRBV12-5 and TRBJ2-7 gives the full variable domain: DARVTQTPRHKVTEMGQEVTMRCQPILGHNTVFWYRQTMMQGLELLAYFRNRAPLDDSGMPKDRFSAEMPDATLATLKIQPSEPRDSAVYFCASGLVLGTRQADYEQYFGPGTRLTVT.

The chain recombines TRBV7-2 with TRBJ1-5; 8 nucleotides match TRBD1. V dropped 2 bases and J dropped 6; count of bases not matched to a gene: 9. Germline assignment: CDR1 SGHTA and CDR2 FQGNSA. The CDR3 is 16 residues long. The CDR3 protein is CASSLRSGTGTQPQHF. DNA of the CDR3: TGTGCCAGCAGCTTAAGATCCGGGACAGGTACTCAGCCCCAGCATTTT.

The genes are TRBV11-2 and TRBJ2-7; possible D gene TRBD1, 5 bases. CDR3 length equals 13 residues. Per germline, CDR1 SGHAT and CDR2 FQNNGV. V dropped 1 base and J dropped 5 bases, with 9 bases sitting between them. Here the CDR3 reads CASSLGRANEQYV. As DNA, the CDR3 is TGTGCCAGCAGCTTAGGCAGGGCCAACGAGCAGTACGTC.

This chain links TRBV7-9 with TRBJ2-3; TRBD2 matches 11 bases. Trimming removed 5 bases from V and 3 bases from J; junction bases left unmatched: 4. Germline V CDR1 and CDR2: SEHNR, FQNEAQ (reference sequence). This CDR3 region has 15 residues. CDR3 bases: TGTGCCAGCAGCGTAACTAGCGGGGGTACAGATACGCAGTATTTT. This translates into CASSVTSGGTDTQYF. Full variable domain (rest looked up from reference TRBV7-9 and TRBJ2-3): DTGVSQNPRHKITKRGQNVTFRCDPISEHNRLYWYRQTLGQGPEFLTYFQNEAQLEKSRLLSDRFSAERPKGSFSTLEIQRTEQGDSAMYLCASSVTSGGTDTQYFGPGTRLTVL.

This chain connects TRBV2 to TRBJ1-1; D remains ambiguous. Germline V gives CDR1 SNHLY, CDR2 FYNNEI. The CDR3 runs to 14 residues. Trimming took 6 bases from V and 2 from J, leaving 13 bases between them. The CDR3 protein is CASSRIGPNTEAFF. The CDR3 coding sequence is TGTGCCAGCAGCCGAATCGGGCCTAACACTGAAGCTTTCTTT.

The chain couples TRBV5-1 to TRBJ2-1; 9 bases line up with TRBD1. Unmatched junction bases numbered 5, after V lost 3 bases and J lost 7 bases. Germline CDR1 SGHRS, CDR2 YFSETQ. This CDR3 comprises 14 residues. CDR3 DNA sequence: TGCGCCAGCAGCTCCGGGACAGGGTCAAATGAGCAGTTCTTC. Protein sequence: CASSSGTGSNEQFF.

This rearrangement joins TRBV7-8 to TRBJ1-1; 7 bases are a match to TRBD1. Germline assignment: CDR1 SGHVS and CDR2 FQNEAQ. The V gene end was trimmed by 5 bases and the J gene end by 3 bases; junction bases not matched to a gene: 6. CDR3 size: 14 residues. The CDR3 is CASSPPTGDTEAFF. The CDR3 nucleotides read TGTGCCAGCAGCCCCCCCACAGGGGACACTGAAGCTTTCTTT.

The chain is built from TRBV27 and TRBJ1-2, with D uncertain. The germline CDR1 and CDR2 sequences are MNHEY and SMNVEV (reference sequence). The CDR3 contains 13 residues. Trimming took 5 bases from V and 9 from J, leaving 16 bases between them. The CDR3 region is CASSTLLGQSYTF. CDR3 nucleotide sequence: TGTGCCAGCAGTACTCTGTTGGGTCAGAGCTACACCTTC.